These 16 T cell receptor beta chains were sequenced from one sample in a study of identical twins. TCRdb reanalysed the 5' RACE reads using MiXCR and keeps one entry per CDR3 protein. The sample lists roughly 570,000 distinct CDR3 sequences, 9.6% occurring once. The same specimen was also included in a second study, on yellow fever vaccine responses in identical twins.

The specimen sequenced was PBMCs. These receptors were obtained from a woman aged 18-29 years in good health.

This clonotype was picked up many times. This chain links TRBV5-1 with TRBJ2-7; a weak D match, TRBD1 (6 bases). CDR1 is SGHRS and CDR2 is YFSETQ in the germline V gene. This CDR3 is built from 15 residues. Trimming took 1 base from V and 1 from J, leaving 12 bases between them. CDR3 amino acids: CASSLTGPLSYEQYF. CDR3 in DNA: TGCGCCAGCAGCTTGACAGGGCCACTTTCCTACGAGCAGTACTTC.

The V and J genes are TRBV2 and TRBJ2-3; the match to TRBD2 covers 11 bases. The V and J ends lost 11 bases and 10 bases, in that order; junction bases with no gene match: 14. Germline lookup yields CDR1 SNHLY and CDR2 FYNNEI. The CDR3 is 14 amino acids. The CDR3 reads CAGLAGGGVFPQYF. In DNA, the CDR3 is TGTGCCGGCCTAGCGGGGGGCGGTGTATTTCCGCAGTATTTT.

This chain links TRBV7-2 with TRBJ2-2, with D perhaps assigned TRBD1 or TRBD2 (6 bases each). Germline-derived CDR1 and CDR2 are SGHTA and FQGNSA. Trimming cost V 5 bases and J 2 bases, with 15 bases left between them. The CDR3 is 16 residues long. For the CDR3, the DNA is TGTACCAGCAGCGAGTGGGGCGGGACAAACACCGGGGAGCTGTTTTTT. Its protein product is CTSSEWGGTNTGELFF.

This clonotype has more than one count but fewer than ten. This chain connects TRBV27 to TRBJ1-1, with D hard to call. From germline, CDR1 is MNHEY and CDR2 SMNVEV (reference sequence). The V end was cut by 2 bases, the J end by 11 bases, with 15 bases between. This CDR3 is built from 13 residues. The CDR3: CASSLVGRREAFF. CDR3 coding DNA: TGTGCCAGCAGTTTAGTTGGGCGAAGGGAGGCTTTCTTT.

The rearrangement uses TRBV20-1 and TRBJ2-1; 9 bases map to TRBD1. This CDR3 contains 14 residues. V shed 6 bases, J shed 4 bases, and the junction held 7 bases outside the gene matches. Germline loops: CDR1 DFQATT, CDR2 SNEGSKA (reference sequence). CDR3 sequence reads: CSAHFGTGYNEQFF. CDR3 bases: TGCAGTGCCCATTTTGGGACAGGGTACAATGAGCAGTTCTTC.

The gene calls are TRBV7-3 and TRBJ2-2, with 10 bases aligning to TRBD2. Germline V lookup: CDR1 SGHTA, CDR2 FQGTGA. The CDR3 has 17 amino acids. After removal of 4 bases from V and 2 bases from J, the junction contained 7 bases not matched to a gene. This chain's CDR3 is CASSSSGGARNTGELFF. CDR3 in DNA: TGTGCCAGCAGCTCCAGCGGGGGGGCCCGTAACACCGGGGAGCTGTTTTTT.

As DNA, the CDR3 is TGTGCCAGCAGTTTACTGCGGTACACCCAGTACTTC. Its protein product is CASSLLRYTQYF. The rearrangement uses TRBV12-3 or TRBV12-4 and TRBJ2-5, with unresolved D. This CDR3 has 12 residues. V shed 2 bases and J shed 8 bases, with 9 bases lying between them.

This chain joins TRBV12-3 or TRBV12-4 and TRBJ2-1, with 11 positions matching TRBD1. The CDR3 covers 15 residues. The ends lost 5 bases at V and 6 bases at J; junction bases unmatched: 6. CDR3 loop: CASSRGQGASNEQFF. In nucleotides, the CDR3 is TGTGCCAGCAGTAGAGGACAGGGGGCGAGCAATGAGCAGTTCTTC.

This clonotype was seen more than once but under ten times. The chain joins TRBV27 to TRBJ2-3; TRBD2 matches 15 bases. The CDR3 loop spans 17 amino acids. Germline V lookup: CDR1 MNHEY, CDR2 SMNVEV (reference sequence). Losses at the gene ends were 8 bases for V and 6 bases for J; bases not matched to a gene: 12. The CDR3 here is CASFGLAGGPSGDTQYF. DNA for the CDR3: TGTGCCAGCTTCGGACTAGCGGGGGGGCCTTCGGGGGATACGCAGTATTTT.

The chain joins TRBV11-2 to TRBJ2-2, with 11 bases lining up with TRBD2. Germline loops: CDR1 SGHAT, CDR2 FQNNGV. V trimming: 5 bases; J trimming: 1 base; junction bases outside the gene matches: 9. CDR3 length: 18 amino acids. CDR3 nucleotide sequence: TGTGCCAGCAGCAGATATCCCGGGACTAGCGGGAACACCGGGGAGCTGTTTTTT. It translates to CASSRYPGTSGNTGELFF. Drawing the rest from reference TRBV11-2 and TRBJ2-2, the complete variable domain is EAGVAQSPRYKIIEKRQSVAFWCNPISGHATLYWYQQILGQGPKLLIQFQNNGVVDDSQLPKDRFSAERLKGVDSTLKIQPAKLEDSAVYLCASSRYPGTSGNTGELFFGEGSRLTVL.

This clonotype showed up just a few times. This chain links TRBV7-8 with TRBJ2-7, with D hard to call. The V end lost 1 base, the J end lost 0 bases, and 10 bases lay between the germline ends. CDR1 and CDR2 from the germline V gene are SGHVS and FQNEAQ. This CDR3 region has 15 residues. The CDR3 region has the DNA TGTGCCAGCAGCTTAGAAGTGGCAGGCTCCTACGAGCAGTACTTC. Translation gives CASSLEVAGSYEQYF.

The rearrangement joins TRBV5-5 to TRBJ1-2; D is unresolved. This CDR3 is 16 amino acids long. V lost 3 bases to trimming and J lost 4 bases, with 19 bases between them. CDR1 is SGHKS and CDR2 is YYEKEE in the germline V gene (reference sequence). CDR3 sequence (DNA): TGTGCCAGCAGCTGGGGAGTCGGGTTAGGGTTCTATGGCTACACCTTC. Translating it yields CASSWGVGLGFYGYTF.

This clonotype was detected ten times or more. The chain has TRBV10-3 and TRBJ2-3; perhaps TRBD1 as D (6 bases). V shed 6 bases and J shed 4 bases, with 14 bases lying between them. Germline-derived CDR1 and CDR2 are ENHRY and SYGVKD. CDR3 length: 14 amino acids. This CDR3 is CAIRTNPGADTQYF. CDR3 bases: TGTGCCATCAGAACCAATCCAGGGGCAGATACGCAGTATTTT.

This clonotype occurred many times. The rearrangement uses TRBV7-9 and TRBJ2-1; 14 positions agree with TRBD2. V dropped 5 bases and J dropped 9; count of bases not matched to a gene: 9. The CDR3 loop spans 16 amino acids. Per germline, CDR1 SEHNR and CDR2 FQNEAQ (reference sequence). The CDR3 DNA reads TGTGCCAGCAGCCCGAGACTAGCGGGAGGGCCTAGTGAGCAGTTCTTC. Its protein is CASSPRLAGGPSEQFF.

This clonotype was seen more than once but under ten times. The chain links TRBV25-1 to TRBJ2-5, with D unresolved. Trimming stripped 4 bases from V and 6 bases from J, with 6 bases between. The CDR3 extends over 11 amino acids. The germline gives CDR1 MGHDK, CDR2 SYGVNS. CDR3 DNA sequence: TGTGCCAGCAGTGGGGTCCAGACCCAGTACTTC. Translated, it gives CASSGVQTQYF.

The chain recombines TRBV20-1 with TRBJ2-4, with 8 nucleotides matching TRBD2. J lost 3 bases, V lost 3 bases, and 4 bases had no gene match. CDR1 and CDR2 from the germline V gene are DFQATT and SNEGSKA (reference sequence). This CDR3 is built from 14 residues. The CDR3 is CSARAGTSKNIQYF. Written as DNA, the CDR3 is TGCAGTGCTAGGGCCGGGACTAGCAAAAACATTCAGTACTTC.